Included here is one TCR beta chain sequence, with context. These data originate in a study of OX40 agonist ivuxolimab in advanced cancers. The protocol was immunoSEQ multiplex PCR, while the TCRdb copy is restricted to in-frame clones and leaves out a portion. The profile shows tens of thousands of clones, around 87% of them singletons. This CDR3 comprises 14 residues. The germline V gene has CDR1 SNHLY and CDR2 FYNNEI. Trimming pared 3 bases from V and 6 bases from J, leaving 12 bases between. The sequencing used CD4+ or CD8+ T cells sorted from blood, collected in a trial of the OX40 agonist ivuxolimab. This receptor was obtained from an adult with an advanced solid tumor such as melanoma, head and neck, liver or kidney cancer. This chain uses TRBV2 with TRBJ2-1; no clear D. Here the CDR3 DNA reads TGTGCCAGCAGTGAGGCCGTCAGGAGCAATGAGCAGTTCTTC. It translates to CASSEAVRSNEQFF.